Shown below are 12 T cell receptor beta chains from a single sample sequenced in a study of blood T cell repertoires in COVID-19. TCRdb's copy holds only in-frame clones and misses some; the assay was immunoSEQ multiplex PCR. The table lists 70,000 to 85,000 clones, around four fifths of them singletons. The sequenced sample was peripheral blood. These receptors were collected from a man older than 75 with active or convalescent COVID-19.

CDR3 protein: CAWSTGDISGNTIYF. The CDR3 DNA reads TGTGCCTGGAGCACAGGGGATATCTCTGGAAACACCATATATTTT. This chain links TRBV30 with TRBJ1-3; 7 bases are shared with TRBD1. The CDR3 has 15 amino acids. Germline V gene lookup returns CDR1 GTSNPN and CDR2 SVGIG (reference sequence). J gave up 0 bases and V 3 bases, and 5 bases lay outside the gene matches.

The CDR3 DNA reads TGTGCCAGTAGACAGGCAGGGGGAGTTTCACCCCTCCACTTT. Encoded protein: CASRQAGGVSPLHF. This chain joins TRBV19 and TRBJ1-6; 7 bases fit TRBD1. Germline V gene sequence: CDR1 LNHDA, CDR2 SQIVND (reference sequence). V lost 6 bases and J lost 9; bases outside the gene matches: 8. This CDR3 is built from 14 residues.

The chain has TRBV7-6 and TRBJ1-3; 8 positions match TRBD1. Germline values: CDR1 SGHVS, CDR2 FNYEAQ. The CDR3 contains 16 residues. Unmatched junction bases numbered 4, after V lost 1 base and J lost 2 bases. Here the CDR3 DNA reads TGTGCCAGCAGCTTAGTGGGCAGGGGGCCTGGAAACACCATATATTTT. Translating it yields CASSLVGRGPGNTIYF.

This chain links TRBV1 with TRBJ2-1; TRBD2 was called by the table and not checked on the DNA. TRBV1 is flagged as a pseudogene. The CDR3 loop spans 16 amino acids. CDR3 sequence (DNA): TGCACCAGCAGCCAACAGACTAGCGGGACCTACAATGAGCAGTTCTTC. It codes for CTSSQQTSGTYNEQFF.

The CDR3 DNA sequence: TGTGCCAGCAGCCAGGACAGGAGCTATGGCTACACCTTC. As protein: CASSQDRSYGYTF. The chain links TRBV7-9 to TRBJ1-2; 7 nucleotides line up with TRBD1. In germline, CDR1 is SEHNR, CDR2 FQNEAQ (reference sequence). This CDR3 is 13 amino acids long. V lost 5 bases, J lost 4 bases, and 4 bases stayed unmatched.

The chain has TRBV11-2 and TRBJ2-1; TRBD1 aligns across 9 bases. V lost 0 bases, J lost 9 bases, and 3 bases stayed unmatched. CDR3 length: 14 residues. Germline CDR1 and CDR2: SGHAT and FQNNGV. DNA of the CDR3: TGTGCCAGCAGCTTAGAGGGACAGGGTGGTGAGCAGTTCTTC. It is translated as CASSLEGQGGEQFF.

This chain's CDR3 is CASELQGAGVNTEAFF. Here the CDR3 DNA reads TGTGCCAGCGAACTCCAGGGGGCAGGTGTGAACACTGAAGCTTTCTTT. The V call is TRBV7-8, the J call TRBJ1-1; 8 nucleotides align to TRBD1. V was pared by 8 bases and J by 0 bases, with 11 bases of the junction left unmatched. The germline V gene has CDR1 SGHVS and CDR2 FQNEAQ. This CDR3 contains 16 residues. Supplemented by reference TRBV7-8 and TRBJ1-1, the full variable domain reads GAGVSQSPRYKVAKRGQDVALRCDPISGHVSLFWYQQALGQGPEFLTYFQNEAQLDKSGLPSDRFFAERPEGSVSTLKIQRTQQEDSAVYLCASELQGAGVNTEAFFGQGTRLTVV.

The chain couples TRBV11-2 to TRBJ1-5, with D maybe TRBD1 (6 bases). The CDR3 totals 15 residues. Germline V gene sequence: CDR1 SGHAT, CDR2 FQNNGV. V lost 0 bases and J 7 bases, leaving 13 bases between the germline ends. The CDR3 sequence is CASSLEGASGQPQHF. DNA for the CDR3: TGTGCCAGCAGCTTAGAGGGGGCTAGCGGGCAGCCCCAGCATTTT.

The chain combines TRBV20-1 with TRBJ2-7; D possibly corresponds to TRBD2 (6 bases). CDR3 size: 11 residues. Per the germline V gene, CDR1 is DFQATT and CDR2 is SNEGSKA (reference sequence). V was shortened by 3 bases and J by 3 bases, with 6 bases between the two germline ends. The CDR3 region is CSASGSYEQYF. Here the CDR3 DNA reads TGCAGTGCTAGCGGGAGCTACGAGCAGTACTTC.

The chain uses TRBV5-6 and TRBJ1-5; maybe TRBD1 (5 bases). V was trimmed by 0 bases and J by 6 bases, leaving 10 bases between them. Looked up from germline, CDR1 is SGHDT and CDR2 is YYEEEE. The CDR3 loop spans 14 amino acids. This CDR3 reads CASSLGGVGQPQHF. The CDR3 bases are TGTGCCAGCAGCTTGGGGGGGGTCGGTCAGCCCCAGCATTTT.

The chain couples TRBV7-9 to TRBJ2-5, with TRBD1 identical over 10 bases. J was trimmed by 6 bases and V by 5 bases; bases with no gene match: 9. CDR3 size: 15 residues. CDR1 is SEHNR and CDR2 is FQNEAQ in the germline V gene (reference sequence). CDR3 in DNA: TGTGCCAGCAGCAAACCGGGACAGGGGTCCCAGACCCAGTACTTC. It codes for CASSKPGQGSQTQYF.

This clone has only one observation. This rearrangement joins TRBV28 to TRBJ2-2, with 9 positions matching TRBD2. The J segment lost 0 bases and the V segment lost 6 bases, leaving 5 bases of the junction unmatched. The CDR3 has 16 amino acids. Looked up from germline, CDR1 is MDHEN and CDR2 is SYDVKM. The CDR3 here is CASRTSGSANTGELFF. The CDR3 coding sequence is TGTGCCAGCAGAACTAGCGGGTCCGCGAACACCGGGGAGCTGTTTTTT.